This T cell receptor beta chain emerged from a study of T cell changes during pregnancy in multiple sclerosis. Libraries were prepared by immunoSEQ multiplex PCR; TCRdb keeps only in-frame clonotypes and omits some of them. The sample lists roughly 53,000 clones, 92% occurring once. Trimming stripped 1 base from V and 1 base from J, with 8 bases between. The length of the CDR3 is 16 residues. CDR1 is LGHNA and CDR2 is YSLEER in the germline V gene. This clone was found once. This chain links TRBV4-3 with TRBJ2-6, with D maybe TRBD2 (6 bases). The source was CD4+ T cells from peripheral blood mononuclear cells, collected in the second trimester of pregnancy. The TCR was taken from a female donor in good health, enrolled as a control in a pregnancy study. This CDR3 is CASSQAGGSGANVLTF. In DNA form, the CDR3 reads TGCGCCAGCAGCCAAGCCGGGGGTTCTGGGGCCAACGTCCTGACTTTC.